This TCR beta chain was retrieved from a study of control samples from healthy donors and cancer patients. Here immunoSEQ multiplex PCR was the method, and the copy in TCRdb shows in-frame clones only, minus some. Of about 120,000 clones listed, about nine tenths are singletons. Germline loops: CDR1 MGHDK, CDR2 SYGVNS. CDR3 length: 15 residues. Trimming took off 4 bases at V and 5 bases at J, with 17 bases between the two ends. The chain links TRBV25-1 to TRBJ1-2; TRBD1 might be the D (5 bases). The clonotype originates from a woman aged 18-30 years in good health. Sample: blood. The CDR3 bases are TGTGCCAGCAGTGGACCTCAGGGACCCTTTTATGGCTACACCTTC. This codes for CASSGPQGPFYGYTF.